The TCR beta chain under discussion was sequenced for a study of siplizumab effects on memory and regulatory T cells. Overall study findings and caveats: No functional test confirmed suppression by proliferating siplizumab-culture Tregs.

Sequencing was performed with immunoSEQ multiplex PCR; in TCRdb, only in-frame clones are kept and a portion is missing. This repertoire shows more than 90,000 clones, around 94% found once; its top ten account for 1.3%. Trimming left V 7 bases short and J 4 bases short, with 17 bases between. The CDR3 contains 15 residues. Germline loops: CDR1 MDHEN, CDR2 SYDVKM. A note on this clone: Its antigen is undetermined.

The chain is built from TRBV28 and TRBJ1-5; D unclear. This receptor was taken from a human donor in good health. The sequenced sample consisted of non-Treg CD4+ T cells sorted from blood. The CDR3 nucleotides are TGTGCCAGCACCGTACACAGTAACGGAAATCAGCCCCAGCATTTT. It codes for CASTVHSNGNQPQHF.